Listed below are T cell receptor beta chains from one sample, sequenced in a study of T cell repertoires in cytomegalovirus infection. For these TCRs, the target antigens are not known. MiXCR was run by TCRdb on the reads, yielding one entry per CDR3 protein. In the table there are roughly 80,000 distinct CDR3 sequences, around 25% of which are singletons. The sample in question was CD8+ T cells from cultured PBMCs, obtained from culture after CMV antigen stimulation. These receptors were collected from a human donor in good health (CMV status not recorded). Some clones in this sample may be carry-over from other donors' samples. Each CDR3 is given without its conserved first and last residue. Each record gives: J gene, clone size, V gene, CDR3 protein. Not every row has a clone size; where given, it reads once, few, many or a size class.

TRBJ1-2,few,TRBV6-5,ASSHQGGGAAGYT
TRBJ1-3,many,TRBV7-8,ASSRQGEAGNTIY
TRBJ2-1,many,TRBV6-1,ASRAFKEVGSSGDYNEQF
TRBJ1-5,many,TRBV12-3/TRBV12-4,ASSFGPLGSNQPQH
TRBJ2-1,many,TRBV5-1,ASSLSNEQF
TRBJ2-7,NA,TRBV18,ASSPGVAGQGLNLIYEQY
TRBJ2-2,NA,TRBV29-1,SVRTGKAGELF
TRBJ2-7,NA,TRBV6-2/TRBV6-3,ASSYEDNYEQY
TRBJ2-7,NA,TRBV28,ASSFNPTGGLGEQY
TRBJ1-4,many,TRBV7-2,ASSLTGATNEKLF
TRBJ2-3,many,TRBV7-9,ASSSGTDTQY
TRBJ2-2,many,TRBV2,ASSDSGSRGASGELF
TRBJ2-5,NA,TRBV4-1,ASSQGEGQETQY
TRBJ1-2,NA,TRBV7-6,ASSLALGDGYT